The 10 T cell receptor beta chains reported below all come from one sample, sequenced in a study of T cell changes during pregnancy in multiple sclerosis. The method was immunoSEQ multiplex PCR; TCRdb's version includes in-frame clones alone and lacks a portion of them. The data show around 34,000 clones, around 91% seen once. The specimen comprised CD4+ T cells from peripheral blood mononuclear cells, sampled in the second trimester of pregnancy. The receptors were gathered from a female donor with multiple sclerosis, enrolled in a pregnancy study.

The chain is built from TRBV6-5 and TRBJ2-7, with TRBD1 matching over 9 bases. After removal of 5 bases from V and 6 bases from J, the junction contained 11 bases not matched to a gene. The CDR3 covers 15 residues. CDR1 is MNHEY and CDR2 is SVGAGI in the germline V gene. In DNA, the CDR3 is TGTGCCAGCAGTCCGTCCCTTTGGACAGGGGCCGAGCAGTACTTC. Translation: CASSPSLWTGAEQYF.

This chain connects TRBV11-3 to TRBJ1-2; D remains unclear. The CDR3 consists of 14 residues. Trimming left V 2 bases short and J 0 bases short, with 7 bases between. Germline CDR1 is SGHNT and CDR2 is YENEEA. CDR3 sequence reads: CASSLTGANYGYTF. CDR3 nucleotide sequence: TGTGCCAGCAGCTTAACCGGGGCTAACTATGGCTACACCTTC. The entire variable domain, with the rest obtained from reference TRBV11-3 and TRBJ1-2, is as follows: EAGVVQSPRYKIIEKKQPVAFWCNPISGHNTLYWYLQNLGQGPELLIRYENEEAVDDSQLPKDRFSAERLKGVDSTLKIQPAELGDSAVYLCASSLTGANYGYTFGSGTRLTVV.

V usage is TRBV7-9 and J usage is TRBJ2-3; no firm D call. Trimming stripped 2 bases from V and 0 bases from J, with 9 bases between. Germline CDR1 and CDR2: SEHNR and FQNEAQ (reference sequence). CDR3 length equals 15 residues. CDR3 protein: CASSLRSASTDTQYF. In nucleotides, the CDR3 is TGTGCCAGCAGCTTAAGGAGCGCAAGCACAGATACGCAGTATTTT.

Here the CDR3 reads CASSSPGTKNIQYF. The CDR3 region has the DNA TGTGCCAGCAGCTCACCCGGGACCAAAAACATTCAGTACTTC. The rearrangement joins TRBV5-6 to TRBJ2-4; tentative D call: TRBD2 (5 bases). V lost 3 bases to trimming and J lost 2 bases, with 9 bases between them. The CDR3 covers 14 residues. The germline CDR1 and CDR2 sequences are SGHDT and YYEEEE.

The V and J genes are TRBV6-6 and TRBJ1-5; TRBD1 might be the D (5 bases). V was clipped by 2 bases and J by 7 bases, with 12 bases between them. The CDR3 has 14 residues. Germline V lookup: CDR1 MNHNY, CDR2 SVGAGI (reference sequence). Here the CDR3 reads CASSYPGGEQPQHF. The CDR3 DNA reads TGTGCCAGCAGTTACCCCGGGGGGGAACAGCCCCAGCATTTT.

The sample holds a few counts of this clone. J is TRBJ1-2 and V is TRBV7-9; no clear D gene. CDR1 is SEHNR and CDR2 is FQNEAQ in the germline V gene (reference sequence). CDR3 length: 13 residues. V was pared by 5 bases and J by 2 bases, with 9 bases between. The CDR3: CASSESRNYGYTF. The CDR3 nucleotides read TGTGCCAGCAGCGAGTCTAGGAACTATGGCTACACCTTC.

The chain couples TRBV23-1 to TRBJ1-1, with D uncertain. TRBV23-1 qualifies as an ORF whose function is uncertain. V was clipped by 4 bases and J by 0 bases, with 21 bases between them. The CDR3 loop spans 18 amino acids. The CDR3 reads CASSLDKDEWRVNTEAFF. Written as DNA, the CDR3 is TGCGCCAGCAGTCTCGACAAGGATGAATGGAGGGTGAACACTGAAGCTTTCTTT.

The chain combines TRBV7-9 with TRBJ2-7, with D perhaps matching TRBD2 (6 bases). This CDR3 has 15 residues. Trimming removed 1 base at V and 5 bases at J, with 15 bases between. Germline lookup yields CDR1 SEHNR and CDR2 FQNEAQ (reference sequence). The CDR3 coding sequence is TGTGCCAGCAGCTTAGAGCGCGGGATTCGGGACGAGCAGTACTTC. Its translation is CASSLERGIRDEQYF.

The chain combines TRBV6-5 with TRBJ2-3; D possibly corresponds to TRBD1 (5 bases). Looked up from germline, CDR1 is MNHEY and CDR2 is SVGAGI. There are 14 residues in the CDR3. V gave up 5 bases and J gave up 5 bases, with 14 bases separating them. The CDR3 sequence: CASSNLTVQDTQYF. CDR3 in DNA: TGTGCCAGCAGTAATCTGACAGTCCAAGATACGCAGTATTTT.

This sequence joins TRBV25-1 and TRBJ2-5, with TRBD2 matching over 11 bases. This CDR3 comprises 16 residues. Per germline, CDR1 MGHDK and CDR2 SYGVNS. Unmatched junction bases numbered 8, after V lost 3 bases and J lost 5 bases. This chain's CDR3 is CASSEVTSGTSETQYF. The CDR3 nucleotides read TGTGCCAGCAGTGAGGTGACTAGCGGGACTTCGGAGACCCAGTACTTC.